These 29 T cell receptor beta chains share one sample of origin, sequenced in a study of high-grade serous ovarian cancer treatment subgroups. Tumor samples were taken before definitive surgery or chemotherapy. Sequenced by immunoSEQ multiplex PCR; TCRdb stores in-frame clones only, minus some. Of about 15,000 clones listed, under 85% are singletons. The specimen was tumor tissue. Receptors originate from a human donor with high-grade serous ovarian cancer.

This chain uses TRBV5-1 with TRBJ2-1, with 7 bases matching TRBD1. Unmatched junction bases numbered 8, after V lost 0 bases and J lost 8 bases. The CDR3 extends over 15 amino acids. Per germline, CDR1 SGHRS and CDR2 YFSETQ. In nucleotides, the CDR3 is TGCGCCAGCAGCTTGGACGACAGGGTTCGTGATGAGCAGTTCTTC. Translation: CASSLDDRVRDEQFF.

V and J are TRBV4-3 and TRBJ1-4; D remains ambiguous. Trimming pared 0 bases from V and 8 bases from J, leaving 13 bases between. The CDR3 is 15 residues long. Germline V gives CDR1 LGHNA, CDR2 YSLEER. The CDR3 region is CASSQDQKVGEKLFF. In DNA form, the CDR3 reads TGCGCCAGCAGCCAAGATCAAAAGGTGGGGGAAAAACTGTTTTTT.

This clone was picked up a small number of times. The rearrangement joins TRBV30 to TRBJ1-5, with unresolved D. Trimming removed 1 base from V and 0 bases from J, with 7 bases in between. Germline loops: CDR1 GTSNPN, CDR2 SVGIG (reference sequence). This CDR3 spans 14 amino acids. CDR3 coding DNA: TGTGCCTGGAGTGAGTACCATAGCAATCAGCCCCAGCATTTT. Translated, it gives CAWSEYHSNQPQHF.

This clone was seen once. The V gene is TRBV30, the J gene TRBJ1-4; 9 bases line up with TRBD1. Germline CDR1 GTSNPN, CDR2 SVGIG (reference sequence). CDR3 length: 15 residues. V lost 0 bases, J lost 4 bases, and 3 bases stayed unmatched. The CDR3 sequence is CAWSVKGQGNEKLFF. CDR3 sequence (DNA): TGTGCCTGGAGTGTGAAGGGACAGGGTAATGAAAAACTGTTTTTT. The variable domain in full, completed from reference TRBV30 and TRBJ1-4, reads SQTIHQWPATLVQPVGSPLSLECTVEGTSNPNLYWYRQAAGRGLQLLFYSVGIGQISSEVPQNLSASRPQDRQFILSSKKLLLSDSGFYLCAWSVKGQGNEKLFFGSGTQLSVL.

For this clone: Mismatch with germline at one junction end may stem from a read error. This chain links TRBV11-2 with TRBJ1-1; no reliable D call. This CDR3 comprises 14 residues. Per the germline V gene, CDR1 is SGHAT and CDR2 is FQNNGV. The CDR3 loop is CASSLKGQLTTRAF. DNA of the CDR3: TGTGCCAGCAGCTTAAAAGGGCAGCTCACGACACGGGCCTTT.

The CDR3 DNA sequence: TGTGCCAGCAGCTTATTTGGCCGGATTAATGAAAAACTGTTTTTT. It is translated as CASSLFGRINEKLFF. This rearrangement joins TRBV7-2 to TRBJ1-4, with unresolved D. Trimming removed 2 bases at V and 4 bases at J, with 11 bases between. Germline CDR1 SGHTA, CDR2 FQGNSA. This CDR3 region has 15 residues.

The chain uses TRBV7-2 and TRBJ1-5, with 7 bases aligning to TRBD1. CDR1 SGHTA and CDR2 FQGNSA come from the germline V gene. This CDR3 spans 15 amino acids. Unmatched junction bases numbered 6, after V lost 3 bases and J lost 4 bases. CDR3 sequence (DNA): TGTGCCAGCAGCTTCGGCAGGGGGGAAAATCAGCCCCAGCATTTT. It yields the protein CASSFGRGENQPQHF.

V usage is TRBV29-1 and J usage is TRBJ2-5; a possible D gene is TRBD1 (6 bases). Trimming shortened V by 7 bases and J by 4 bases, and 13 bases separated the two germline ends. CDR1 and CDR2 (germline): SQVTM, ANQGSEA. The CDR3 consists of 12 residues. The chain's CDR3 is CSARGVGETQYF. In nucleotides, the CDR3 is TGCAGCGCCAGGGGCGTCGGAGAGACCCAGTACTTC.

The DNA of the CDR3 is TGTGCCAGCAGCGTAGGGGGCCTCAAAAACATTCAGTACTTC. Amino acid sequence: CASSVGGLKNIQYF. V usage is TRBV9 and J usage is TRBJ2-4; possible D gene TRBD1, 5 bases. Trimming removed 0 bases at V and 3 bases at J, with 7 bases between. The CDR3 loop spans 14 amino acids. CDR1 and CDR2 (germline): SGDLS, YYNGEE.

The chain employs TRBV5-6 and TRBJ1-2; a possible D gene is TRBD1 (5 bases). The V gene lost 5 bases and the J gene lost 10 bases, with 18 bases spanning the gap. CDR3 length: 13 amino acids. The germline CDR1 and CDR2 sequences are SGHDT and YYEEEE. CDR3 nucleotides: TGTGCCAGCAGTCTCGCCCTGGGACTCTTCTACACCTTC. This gives the protein CASSLALGLFYTF.

This clone has a single count. The chain has TRBV6-5 and TRBJ1-2, with 8 bases lining up with TRBD1. Trimming at V came to 6 bases and at J to 8 bases, leaving 14 bases not matched to a gene. This CDR3 spans 15 amino acids. Germline lookup yields CDR1 MNHEY and CDR2 SVGAGI. CDR3 nucleotide sequence: TGTGCCAGCAGGCGCCTCGGACAGGGAGGAAGGGGCTACACCTTC. It encodes CASRRLGQGGRGYTF.

The chain combines TRBV28 with TRBJ1-2; D is ambiguous. The CDR3 has 11 residues. Trimming left V 2 bases short and J 6 bases short, with 4 bases between. CDR1 is MDHEN and CDR2 is SYDVKM in the germline V gene. CDR3 bases: TGTGCCAGCAGTTTAAGGGATGGCTACACCTTC. Translation gives CASSLRDGYTF.

The chain links TRBV11-3 to TRBJ1-2, with TRBD1 matching 9 bases. The CDR3 is 14 amino acids. CDR1 SGHNT and CDR2 YENEEA come from the germline V gene. V trimming: 4 bases; J trimming: 4 bases; junction bases outside the gene matches: 4. The CDR3 DNA sequence: TGTGCCAGCAGCTCACAGGGGGCGGGCTATGGCTACACCTTC. It encodes CASSSQGAGYGYTF.

The rearrangement links TRBV5-1 to TRBJ2-3; D ambiguous. V dropped 3 bases and J dropped 2 bases, with 4 bases sitting between them. Per germline, CDR1 SGHRS and CDR2 YFSETQ. The CDR3 spans 12 residues. CDR3 in DNA: TGCGCCAGCAGCTCCCCCACAGATACGCAGTATTTT. This translates into CASSSPTDTQYF.

This chain connects TRBV7-2 to TRBJ1-6; D perhaps matches TRBD1 (5 bases). The germline V gene encodes CDR1 SGHTA and CDR2 FQGNSA. The V end lost 5 bases, the J end lost 7 bases, and 15 bases lay between the germline ends. This CDR3 contains 15 residues. Here the CDR3 reads CASSPPGRGNSPLHF. The CDR3 bases are TGTGCCAGCAGCCCCCCGGGACGAGGAAATTCACCCCTCCACTTT.

The V and J genes are TRBV30 and TRBJ1-3, with D perhaps TRBD1 (5 bases). Germline lookup yields CDR1 GTSNPN and CDR2 SVGIG (reference sequence). The CDR3 is made up of 14 amino acids. V lost 0 bases, J lost 2 bases, and 8 bases lay in between. The DNA for the CDR3 is TGTGCCTGGAGTGTCAAGGGGACTGGAAACACCATATATTTT. Protein sequence: CAWSVKGTGNTIYF.

This clone turned up a few times. V is TRBV19 and J is TRBJ1-4; D uncertain. The CDR3 runs to 14 residues. Trimming stripped 3 bases from V and 7 bases from J, with 12 bases between. Per the germline V gene, CDR1 is LNHDA and CDR2 is SQIVND (reference sequence). The CDR3: CASSITGDAEKLFF. As DNA, the CDR3 is TGTGCCAGTAGTATCACGGGTGACGCTGAAAAACTGTTTTTT.

The genes are TRBV2 and TRBJ2-2; 8 bases are shared with TRBD1. Germline CDR1 reads SNHLY; CDR2 reads FYNNEI. The junction had 4 bases not matched to a gene; V was cut back by 3 bases and J by 4 bases. CDR3 length: 15 amino acids. The CDR3 is CASSDQGAPTGELFF. The CDR3 DNA follows: TGTGCCAGCAGTGATCAGGGGGCGCCCACCGGGGAGCTGTTTTTT.

The chain carries TRBV19 and TRBJ2-5; tentative D call: TRBD1 (5 bases). The end of the DNA fits TRBJ2-7 better, so the J call may be wrong. The CDR3 loop spans 15 amino acids. The germline CDR1 and CDR2 sequences are LNHDA and SQIVND (reference sequence). The CDR3 sequence is CASSKADTISYEQYF. CDR3 nucleotide sequence: TGTGCCAGTAGTAAGGCGGACACCATTTCCTACGAGCAGTACTTC.

The chain uses TRBV4-3 and TRBJ2-1, with TRBD1 matching 7 bases. The trim removed 3 bases at V and 0 bases at J, leaving 2 bases unmatched. Germline CDR1 is LGHNA and CDR2 is YSLEER. The CDR3 consists of 15 residues. CDR3 loop: CASSQTGNSYNEQFF. The CDR3, as DNA: TGCGCCAGCAGCCAGACAGGGAACTCCTACAATGAGCAGTTCTTC.

This clone was recorded a few times. The chain has TRBV11-3 and TRBJ2-2; 14 bases map to TRBD2. Germline lookup yields CDR1 SGHNT and CDR2 YENEEA. This CDR3 region has 19 residues. The ends lost 4 bases at V and 2 bases at J; junction bases unmatched: 9. The CDR3 nucleotides read TGTGCCAGCAGCTCAGGGACTAGCGGGGGAAAGGTCAACACCGGGGAGCTGTTTTTT. Its protein product is CASSSGTSGGKVNTGELFF.

The rearrangement links TRBV19 to TRBJ2-1, with D uncertain. Germline lookup yields CDR1 LNHDA and CDR2 SQIVND (reference sequence). Trimming cost V 6 bases and J 6 bases, with 15 bases left between them. The CDR3 has 14 amino acids. The CDR3 spells CASSEFRVSNEQFF. Written as DNA, the CDR3 is TGTGCCAGTAGCGAATTTAGGGTTAGCAATGAGCAGTTCTTC.

The rearrangement joins TRBV19 to TRBJ2-1, with 10 bases identical to TRBD1. Germline V gives CDR1 LNHDA, CDR2 SQIVND (reference sequence). Unmatched junction bases numbered 9, after V lost 3 bases and J lost 10 bases. The CDR3 is 15 amino acids. CDR3 loop: CASSIWRTGGGEQFF. The CDR3 bases are TGTGCCAGTAGTATCTGGAGGACAGGGGGTGGAGAGCAGTTCTTC.

This chain connects TRBV7-3 to TRBJ1-1; a weak D match, TRBD1 (5 bases). Germline CDR1 is SGHTA and CDR2 is FQGTGA. CDR3 length: 22 residues. Trimming cost V 1 base and J 0 bases, with 30 bases left between them. The CDR3 here is CASSLIPPAAPRDLGMNTEAFF. The CDR3 DNA is TGTGCCAGCAGCTTAATCCCCCCCGCCGCCCCCCGGGACTTAGGAATGAACACTGAAGCTTTCTTT. Based on the CDR3 plus reference TRBV7-3 and TRBJ1-1, the full variable domain is GAGVSQTPSNKVTEKGKYVELRCDPISGHTALYWYRQSLGQGPEFLIYFQGTGAADDSGLPNDRFFAVRPEGSVSTLKIQRTERGDSAVYLCASSLIPPAAPRDLGMNTEAFFGQGTRLTVV.

This chain links TRBV5-5 with TRBJ1-2; 10 bases align to TRBD1. The CDR3 has 14 amino acids. Germline trimming cut 3 bases from V and 5 bases from J; bases unmatched to any gene: 4. The germline CDR1 and CDR2 sequences are SGHKS and YYEKEE (reference sequence). CDR3 in amino acids: CASSWDRGRYGYTF. CDR3 nucleotide sequence: TGTGCCAGCAGCTGGGACAGGGGCAGGTATGGCTACACCTTC.

This clone was detected only a few times. J is TRBJ1-1 and V is TRBV7-9; D may be TRBD1 (5 bases). The CDR3 is made up of 12 amino acids. The germline V gene encodes CDR1 SEHNR and CDR2 FQNEAQ (reference sequence). Trimming took 8 bases from V and 8 from J, leaving 15 bases between them. CDR3 residues: CASQGVRVEAFF. Written as DNA, the CDR3 is TGTGCCAGCCAGGGAGTTAGGGTCGAAGCTTTCTTT.

The gene calls are TRBV7-9 and TRBJ1-6; no reliable D call. Trimming removed 1 base at V and 7 bases at J, with 17 bases between. CDR3 length equals 17 residues. Germline CDR1 reads SEHNR; CDR2 reads FQNEAQ (reference sequence). CDR3: CASSLGAGDVRNSPLHF. As DNA, the CDR3 is TGTGCCAGCAGCTTAGGAGCCGGAGACGTTAGGAATTCACCCCTCCACTTT.

The rearrangement links TRBV27 to TRBJ1-1; D may be TRBD1 (6 bases). CDR3 length: 14 amino acids. Germline lookup yields CDR1 MNHEY and CDR2 SMNVEV (reference sequence). Trimming pared 6 bases from V and 6 bases from J, leaving 17 bases between. The CDR3: CASRAGTRYSEAFF. The CDR3 bases are TGTGCCAGCAGGGCGGGGACAAGGTATTCTGAAGCTTTCTTT.

CDR3 nucleotides: TGTGCCAGCCTGTGGGGAACCTACGAGCAGTACTTC. Protein product: CASLWGTYEQYF. The chain employs TRBV2 and TRBJ2-7; no reliable D call. The CDR3 is 12 residues long. Germline V gives CDR1 SNHLY, CDR2 FYNNEI. V lost 8 bases to trimming and J lost 2 bases, with 10 bases between them.